The present T cell receptor beta chain was sequenced within a study of graft-versus-host responses after intestinal transplantation. On this clone: Its antigen is not known.

Points from the study as a whole: Association was observed between peak circulating GvH clone levels and early post-transplant HvG declines.

TCRdb keeps only in-frame clones here, not all; method: immunoSEQ multiplex PCR. The repertoire includes 110,000 to 150,000 clones, around 90% of them detected once, and roughly 0.2% sits in the top ten. Germline V gene data show CDR1 as SNHLY and CDR2 as FYNNEI. CDR3 size: 13 residues. Deletions cut 7 bases from V and 5 bases from J, with 12 bases between. The genes are TRBV2 and TRBJ1-5; possible D gene TRBD1, 6 bases. The receptor was isolated from a human donor who received an intestinal transplant. The input for sequencing was unstimulated CD4+ T cells sorted from spleen or lymph node cells, taken before intestinal transplant. The CDR3 reads CASTQGLDQPQHF. CDR3 in DNA: TGTGCCAGCACGCAGGGGCTAGATCAGCCCCAGCATTTT.